This entry lists 29 T cell receptor beta chains sequenced from one sample in a study of control samples from healthy donors and cancer patients (dated by TCRdb to 2020 to 2021). The protocol used for the library was the immunoSEQ multiplex PCR assay. In its TCRdb copy, this immuneACCESS table keeps in-frame sequences only and misses some clones. Where compared with another copy, unresolved V genes explain less than half of these, and the others have no known cause. The sample has about 73,000 clones on record, around 94% of them singletons. The ten largest clones take up 6.2% of the sample. Sequencing was carried out using blood. Receptor source: a woman in her thirties or forties in good health.

A single count supports this clone. This chain joins TRBV19 and TRBJ2-7, with D hard to call. This CDR3 comprises 11 residues. CDR1 is LNHDA and CDR2 is SQIVND in the germline V gene (reference sequence). The V and J ends lost 5 bases and 3 bases respectively, with 5 bases between them. The CDR3 DNA reads TGTGCCAGTAGTCTGGACTACGAGCAGTACTTC. Its protein is CASSLDYEQYF.

The gene calls are TRBV5-1 and TRBJ1-2, with TRBD1 identical over 10 bases. Germline CDR1 is SGHRS and CDR2 is YFSETQ. J lost 5 bases, V lost 4 bases, and 8 bases had no gene match. The CDR3 is made up of 15 amino acids. The CDR3 region has the DNA TGCGCCAGCAGCGTCCGGGACAGGGGCACGTATGGCTACACCTTC. It specifies CASSVRDRGTYGYTF.

The chain links TRBV6-2 or TRBV6-3 to TRBJ2-1; TRBD2 is a possible D gene (6 bases). The CDR3 covers 14 residues. Germline-derived CDR1 and CDR2 are MNHEY and SVGEGT. Trimming stripped 2 bases from V and 5 bases from J, with 10 bases between. The CDR3 region is CASSYLGGNNEQFF. The DNA for the CDR3 is TGTGCCAGCAGTTACCTCGGCGGGAACAATGAGCAGTTCTTC.

The V call is TRBV29-1, the J call TRBJ1-2; 9 bases are shared with TRBD1. V lost 8 bases and J lost 8; bases outside the gene matches: 12. CDR3 length equals 13 residues. The germline CDR1 and CDR2 sequences are SQVTM and ANQGSEA. The CDR3 is CSFEWTGASGYTF. CDR3 nucleotide sequence: TGCAGCTTCGAGTGGACAGGGGCGTCGGGCTACACCTTC.

This clone was seen a single time. This chain connects TRBV28 to TRBJ1-2, with D unresolved. The CDR3 is made up of 13 amino acids. Germline V gene lookup returns CDR1 MDHEN and CDR2 SYDVKM. The V and J ends lost 8 bases and 11 bases respectively, with 21 bases between them. In DNA, the CDR3 is TGTGCCAGCCGCAGTGGAGTCCTTGAACTTTACACCTTC. Its translation is CASRSGVLELYTF.

J is TRBJ1-2 and V is TRBV7-8; no clear D gene. Germline V gene data show CDR1 as SGHVS and CDR2 as FQNEAQ. Trimming stripped 5 bases from V and 7 bases from J, with 23 bases between. CDR3 size: 16 residues. This CDR3 reads CASSPSTGSPWGGYTF. In nucleotides, the CDR3 is TGTGCCAGCAGCCCCTCCACGGGGAGCCCCTGGGGTGGCTACACCTTC.

In its sample, this clone was seen once. The chain uses TRBV27 and TRBJ2-1; no clear D gene. From germline, CDR1 is MNHEY and CDR2 SMNVEV (reference sequence). The CDR3 runs 14 residues. V dropped 11 bases and J dropped 4 bases, with 18 bases sitting between them. The CDR3 nucleotides are TGTGCCGCGTCCCAGGCAGGCGCTTACAATGAGCAGTTCTTC. Protein product: CAASQAGAYNEQFF.

J is TRBJ2-5 and V is TRBV12-3 or TRBV12-4; D gene unclear. This CDR3 is 11 amino acids long. Trimming removed 5 bases from V and 5 bases from J, with 6 bases in between. CDR3 bases: TGTGCCAGCAGTCAGCGTGAGACCCAGTACTTC. Protein sequence: CASSQRETQYF.

This chain uses TRBV6-4 with TRBJ2-5, with D uncertain. The CDR3 length is 13 residues. Germline loops: CDR1 MRHNA, CDR2 SNTAGT. Trimming took off 2 bases at V and 5 bases at J, with 9 bases between the two ends. CDR3 in DNA: TGTGCCAGCAGTGACAGGGTTATGGAGACCCAGTACTTC. It is translated as CASSDRVMETQYF.

V gene TRBV24-1 combines with J gene TRBJ2-2; D is unresolved. CDR1 and CDR2 from the germline V gene are KGHDR and SFDVKD. Trimming shortened V by 3 bases and J by 2 bases, and 9 bases separated the two germline ends. The CDR3 is made up of 15 amino acids. The CDR3 protein is CATSDARTNTGELFF. The CDR3 bases are TGTGCCACCAGTGATGCTAGAACAAACACCGGGGAGCTGTTTTTT.

This sequence joins TRBV28 and TRBJ1-2, with D perhaps TRBD1 (5 bases). Between the trimmed V and J ends, which lost 6 bases and 4 bases, there was a span of 12 bases. Germline-derived CDR1 and CDR2 are MDHEN and SYDVKM. The CDR3 consists of 13 residues. CDR3 coding DNA: TGTGCCAGCAGCCCAGGGTTCCGCTATGGCTACACCTTC. This encodes CASSPGFRYGYTF.

The V gene is TRBV19, the J gene TRBJ1-4, with D uncertain. Germline-derived CDR1 and CDR2 are LNHDA and SQIVND (reference sequence). CDR3 length equals 14 residues. V lost 8 bases and J lost 7, with 17 bases in between. This chain's CDR3 is CASGIGGMSEKLFF. DNA for the CDR3: TGTGCCAGTGGCATCGGAGGGATGAGTGAAAAACTGTTTTTT.

In its sample, this clone was seen a few times. The gene calls are TRBV10-3 and TRBJ1-3, with 8 bases matching TRBD1. V trimming: 4 bases; J trimming: 0 bases; junction bases outside the gene matches: 14. In germline, CDR1 is ENHRY, CDR2 SYGVKD. CDR3 size: 19 residues. The CDR3 region has the DNA TGTGCCATCAGTGCTCGTAGACCGGGACAGGTGAGCTCTGGAAACACCATATATTTT. As protein: CAISARRPGQVSSGNTIYF.

This chain connects TRBV3-1 (or the pseudogene TRBV3-2) to TRBJ1-5; no clear D gene. Germline V CDR1 and CDR2: LGHDT, YNNKEL (reference sequence). CDR3 length: 14 residues. The V end lost 5 bases, the J end lost 4 bases, and 12 bases lay between the germline ends. The chain's CDR3 is CASSGGRGNQPQHF. The CDR3 nucleotides read TGTGCCAGCAGCGGAGGACGTGGGAATCAGCCCCAGCATTTT.

The rearrangement uses TRBV5-8 and TRBJ1-2, with D uncertain. Deletions cut 0 bases from V and 3 bases from J, with 9 bases between. CDR3 length: 14 residues. The germline V gene has CDR1 SGHTS and CDR2 YDEGEE. This CDR3 reads CASSLGNSYYGYTF. CDR3 sequence (DNA): TGTGCCAGCAGCTTGGGAAATTCGTACTATGGCTACACCTTC.

This chain joins TRBV4-3 and TRBJ1-4; TRBD1 might be the D (5 bases). The germline gives CDR1 LGHNA, CDR2 YSLEER. The V end lost 4 bases, the J end lost 8 bases, and 23 bases lay between the germline ends. The CDR3 is 17 amino acids. This chain's CDR3 is CASSLRQQTLQHEKLFF. CDR3 in DNA: TGCGCCAGCAGCCTCCGACAGCAGACCCTTCAGCACGAAAAACTGTTTTTT.

V gene TRBV6-1 combines with J gene TRBJ1-4; D is uncertain. V was cut by 2 bases and J by 3 bases, with 13 bases left in between. Germline V gene data show CDR1 as MNHNS and CDR2 as SASEGT. This CDR3 region has 16 residues. The CDR3: CASSERYHRPNEKLFF. CDR3 sequence (DNA): TGTGCCAGCAGTGAAAGGTACCACCGCCCTAATGAAAAACTGTTTTTT.

The gene calls are TRBV27 and TRBJ1-4, with D possibly matching TRBD1 (5 bases). The V end lost 6 bases, the J end lost 6 bases, and 14 bases lay between the germline ends. Germline V gives CDR1 MNHEY, CDR2 SMNVEV (reference sequence). The CDR3 contains 14 residues. The CDR3 DNA follows: TGTGCCAGCAGATCCCACGGGGACCATGAAAAACTGTTTTTT. Encoded protein: CASRSHGDHEKLFF.

The rearrangement uses TRBV5-4 and TRBJ1-2, with 7 bases aligning to TRBD1. The V gene's germline CDR1 is SGHNT and CDR2 YYREEE (reference sequence). Trimming cost V 3 bases and J 2 bases; bases outside gene matches: 4. This CDR3 comprises 14 residues. CDR3 residues: CASSSGTENYGYTF. DNA for the CDR3: TGTGCCAGCAGCTCGGGGACAGAGAACTATGGCTACACCTTC.

The rearrangement uses TRBV28 and TRBJ1-3; D might be TRBD1 (6 bases). Per germline, CDR1 MDHEN and CDR2 SYDVKM. V was trimmed by 0 bases and J by 0 bases, leaving 15 bases between them. There are 18 residues in the CDR3. CDR3 in amino acids: CASSLWGIQGPSGNTIYF. Here the CDR3 DNA reads TGTGCCAGCAGTTTATGGGGGATTCAGGGGCCCTCTGGAAACACCATATATTTT.

Note on this clone: Other DNA sequences in the sample encode the same CDR3. The chain couples TRBV28 to TRBJ2-5; D gene unclear. This CDR3 has 11 residues. Deletions cut 6 bases from V and 5 bases from J, with 7 bases between. CDR1 MDHEN and CDR2 SYDVKM come from the germline V gene. The CDR3 DNA follows: TGTGCCAGCAGCCTCCGGGAGACCCAGTACTTC. Translated: CASSLRETQYF.

V usage is TRBV19 and J usage is TRBJ1-2; D ambiguous. CDR3 size: 11 residues. Trimming cost V 10 bases and J 4 bases, with 10 bases left between them. Germline V CDR1 and CDR2: LNHDA, SQIVND (reference sequence). The CDR3 here is CATGLFYGYTF. CDR3 sequence (DNA): TGTGCCACGGGGTTATTCTATGGCTACACCTTC.

This sequence joins TRBV2 and TRBJ2-2; 7 positions match TRBD2. Losses at the gene ends were 6 bases for V and 4 bases for J; bases not matched to a gene: 8. The V gene's germline CDR1 is SNHLY and CDR2 FYNNEI. The length of the CDR3 is 15 residues. In DNA form, the CDR3 reads TGTGCCAGCAGCCCTTCGACTAGCCCCACCGGGGAGCTGTTTTTT. Protein product: CASSPSTSPTGELFF.

This rearrangement joins TRBV9 to TRBJ1-6; D perhaps matches TRBD1 (6 bases). Trimming shortened V by 3 bases and J by 0 bases, and 16 bases separated the two germline ends. Germline V CDR1 and CDR2: SGDLS, YYNGEE. CDR3 size: 18 residues. The CDR3, as DNA: TGTGCCAGCAGCGCACGAGGGGGGGAGAGCTCCTATAATTCACCCCTCCACTTT. It specifies CASSARGGESSYNSPLHF.

V is TRBV7-2 and J is TRBJ2-2; D is unclear. The germline V and J ends were trimmed by 5 bases and 5 bases, with 6 bases remaining between them. The CDR3 loop spans 12 amino acids. In germline, CDR1 is SGHTA, CDR2 FQGNSA. The CDR3 is CASSQSTGELFF. DNA for the CDR3: TGTGCCAGCAGCCAAAGTACCGGGGAGCTGTTTTTT. The full variable domain, in which reference TRBV7-2 and TRBJ2-2 provide the parts outside the CDR3, is GAGVSQSPSNKVTEKGKDVELRCDPISGHTALYWYRQSLGQGLEFLIYFQGNSAPDKSGLPSDRFSAERTGGSVSTLTIQRTQQEDSAVYLCASSQSTGELFFGEGSRLTVL.

V is TRBV10-3 and J is TRBJ1-1; possibly TRBD1 for D (5 bases). The CDR3 has 11 residues. CDR1 ENHRY and CDR2 SYGVKD come from the germline V gene. V dropped 4 bases and J dropped 7 bases, with 7 bases sitting between them. CDR3 region: CAISGDSEAFF. CDR3 coding DNA: TGTGCCATCAGTGGCGACAGTGAAGCTTTCTTT.

The gene calls are TRBV29-1 and TRBJ2-2; 10 bases are a match to TRBD1. Trimming at V came to 7 bases and at J to 5 bases, leaving 10 bases not matched to a gene. Germline V gene sequence: CDR1 SQVTM, CDR2 ANQGSEA. The CDR3 length is 15 residues. The CDR3 region has the DNA TGCAGCGGGACAGGGGGTAGCGGGAAAACCGGGGAGCTGTTTTTT. This sequence encodes CSGTGGSGKTGELFF.

This chain links TRBV6-5 with TRBJ2-1; 9 bases agree with TRBD2. Trimming at V came to 5 bases and at J to 4 bases, leaving 6 bases not matched to a gene. Germline lookup yields CDR1 MNHEY and CDR2 SVGAGI. CDR3 length: 15 amino acids. Here the CDR3 reads CASSPVAGAYNEQFF. In nucleotides, the CDR3 is TGTGCCAGCAGTCCCGTAGCGGGAGCTTACAATGAGCAGTTCTTC.

This chain connects TRBV3-1 (or the pseudogene TRBV3-2) to TRBJ1-1; D is perhaps TRBD1 (5 bases). This CDR3 region has 14 residues. Germline V gene lookup returns CDR1 LGHDT and CDR2 YNNKEL (reference sequence). Trimming took 2 bases from V and 1 from J, leaving 8 bases between them. The CDR3 DNA reads as TGTGCCAGCAGCCAACGGGGGAGGAACACTGAAGCTTTCTTT. Protein sequence: CASSQRGRNTEAFF.